This T cell receptor (beta chain) originates from a study of T cell repertoires in cytomegalovirus infection. Whole-study context: Peptides in the study included HLA-C-restricted and HLA-B-restricted CMV epitopes. Signatures in public TCR beta sequences pointed to both CMV infection and matching HLA type.

Study-level findings and limits: Frequencies of public TCR beta families were cumulated, and this identified carriers of CMV plus the relevant HLA. HLA-C-restricted CMV clonotypes gave the most frequent clonotype in two of eight donors.

This clonotype was seen a few times. Its cognate antigen is unknown. J gave up 1 base and V 11 bases, and 12 bases lay outside the gene matches. This CDR3 region has 18 residues. Germline CDR1 ENHRY, CDR2 SYGVKD. Via MiXCR, TCRdb re-called the reads, giving one row per CDR3 protein. The data show some 940,000 distinct CDR3 sequences, approximately 31% seen once. The source material was cultured CD8+ T cells from PBMCs, sampled from culture after CMV antigen stimulation. The rearrangement joins TRBV10-3 to TRBJ2-1, with TRBD2 matching 15 bases. The TCR comes from a human donor in good health (CMV status not recorded). Some clones in this sample may be carry-over from other donors' samples. The CDR3 reads CASRWGLAGGGSYNEQFF. For the CDR3, the DNA is TGTGCCTCCCGCTGGGGACTAGCGGGGGGTGGTTCCTACAATGAGCAGTTCTTC.